A single sample is the source of the 31 T cell receptor beta chains below, sequenced in a study of blood T cell repertoires in COVID-19. The repertoire was sequenced with immunoSEQ multiplex PCR; TCRdb's copy has only in-frame clones and lacks some. The sample lists around 270,000 clones; around nine tenths were seen once. The material sequenced was peripheral blood. All receptors derive from a man in his thirties or forties with active or convalescent COVID-19.

The table lists this clone with a count of one. The V gene is TRBV27, the J gene TRBJ1-1; TRBD1 is a possible D gene (6 bases). Trimming stripped 6 bases from V and 1 base from J, with 9 bases between. CDR3 length: 13 residues. CDR1 and CDR2 from the germline V gene are MNHEY and SMNVEV (reference sequence). The CDR3 bases are TGTGCCAGCAGCCTGGGGGCGAACACTGAAGCTTTCTTT. As protein: CASSLGANTEAFF.

In its sample, this clone was seen once. The chain has TRBV7-2 and TRBJ2-1; D remains ambiguous. This CDR3 region has 14 residues. The germline gives CDR1 SGHTA, CDR2 FQGNSA. Trimming cost V 1 base and J 6 bases, with 10 bases left between them. This CDR3 is CASSLVMSRNEQFF. The DNA of the CDR3 is TGTGCCAGCAGCTTAGTTATGTCCCGCAATGAGCAGTTCTTC.

The chain links TRBV5-1 to TRBJ2-7; 9 bases align to TRBD1. V was pared by 8 bases and J by 1 base, with 4 bases of the junction left unmatched. The CDR3 runs 13 residues. CDR1 SGHRS and CDR2 YFSETQ come from the germline V gene. This CDR3 is CASRQGDSYEQYF. The CDR3 DNA reads TGCGCCAGTCGACAGGGGGATTCCTACGAGCAGTACTTC.

The chain has TRBV4-2 and TRBJ2-2; 7 bases agree with TRBD2. Germline CDR1 reads LGHNA; CDR2 reads YNFKEQ. V was pared by 0 bases and J by 0 bases, with 10 bases of the junction left unmatched. The CDR3 loop spans 19 amino acids. Written as DNA, the CDR3 is TGTGCCAGCAGCCAAGATATACCCCCGGGACTACCGAACACCGGGGAGCTGTTTTTT. Its translation is CASSQDIPPGLPNTGELFF.

This clone was picked up a small number of times. This chain connects TRBV1 to TRBJ2-7; TRBD1 reflects the table's D call only, with no check against the DNA. TRBV1 is classified as a pseudogene. This CDR3 contains 13 residues. The DNA for the CDR3 is TGCACCAGCAGCCAAGACAGGGACAACGAGCAGTACTTC. Translating gives CTSSQDRDNEQYF.

This chain joins TRBV6-2 or TRBV6-3 and TRBJ1-6; D uncertain. Germline lookup yields CDR1 MNHEY and CDR2 SVGEGT. V was trimmed by 2 bases and J by 12 bases, leaving 8 bases between them. The CDR3 has 12 amino acids. CDR3 sequence (DNA): TGTGCCAGCAGTTACCCGGAGATACCCCTCCACTTT. Translated: CASSYPEIPLHF.

The CDR3: CASSLSGAGQPQHF. DNA of the CDR3: TGTGCCAGCAGTTTATCGGGCGCGGGTCAGCCCCAGCATTTT. V gene TRBV27 combines with J gene TRBJ1-5; no definite D call. The ends were cut back, 0 bases at V and 6 bases at J, with 9 bases in the middle. This CDR3 contains 14 residues. The germline V gene has CDR1 MNHEY and CDR2 SMNVEV (reference sequence).

CDR3 amino acids: CASSQEGFRGGISTDTQYF. CDR3 nucleotide sequence: TGTGCCAGCAGCCAAGAGGGTTTCCGGGGGGGGATTAGCACAGATACGCAGTATTTT. The chain couples TRBV3-1 (or the pseudogene TRBV3-2) to TRBJ2-3; 8 bases are a match to TRBD2. The CDR3 covers 19 residues. V lost 0 bases to trimming and J lost 0 bases; unmatched junction nucleotides: 11. Germline loops: CDR1 LGHDT, CDR2 YNNKEL (reference sequence).

The chain couples TRBV19 to TRBJ1-1, with D uncertain. Germline V gene data show CDR1 as LNHDA and CDR2 as SQIVND (reference sequence). Deletions cut 6 bases from V and 1 base from J, with 12 bases between. CDR3 length equals 14 residues. CDR3 coding DNA: TGTGCCAGTAGCGCCGCCAGTCAGAACACTGAAGCTTTCTTT. It specifies CASSAASQNTEAFF.

The chain links TRBV7-9 to TRBJ2-3; D gene ambiguous. Germline-derived CDR1 and CDR2 are SEHNR and FQNEAQ (reference sequence). V lost 3 bases to trimming and J lost 2 bases, with 9 bases between them. This CDR3 contains 14 residues. In DNA, the CDR3 is TGTGCCAGCAGCTTTAATGGGCCCACAGATACGCAGTATTTT. This codes for CASSFNGPTDTQYF.

The V gene is TRBV9, the J gene TRBJ2-5, with 14 bases fitting TRBD2. This CDR3 spans 16 amino acids. The germline V gene encodes CDR1 SGDLS and CDR2 YYNGEE. The junction had 6 bases not matched to a gene; V was cut back by 3 bases and J by 5 bases. The CDR3 DNA is TGTGCCAGCAGCGGGACTAGCGGGGGGCCCGGCGAGACCCAGTACTTC. This codes for CASSGTSGGPGETQYF.

The rearrangement links TRBV4-2 to TRBJ2-2, with TRBD1 matching over 8 bases. Trimming at V came to 0 bases and at J to 5 bases, leaving 5 bases not matched to a gene. Germline CDR1 and CDR2: LGHNA and YNFKEQ. This CDR3 has 16 amino acids. CDR3 in DNA: TGTGCCAGCAGCCAAGAAGGACAGGGATCAACCGGGGAGCTGTTTTTT. It yields the protein CASSQEGQGSTGELFF.

The V call is TRBV3-1 (or the pseudogene TRBV3-2), the J call TRBJ2-7; TRBD2 matches at 9 bases. The CDR3 sequence is 13 residues long. Germline lookup yields CDR1 LGHDT and CDR2 YNNKEL (reference sequence). Trimming removed 5 bases from V and 4 bases from J; junction bases left unmatched: 3. The CDR3 here is CASSDTSGYEQYF. The CDR3, as DNA: TGTGCCAGCAGCGACACTAGCGGGTACGAGCAGTACTTC.

The CDR3 sequence is CASSEQDSSYNEQFF. CDR3 DNA sequence: TGTGCCAGCAGTGAACAGGACAGCTCCTACAATGAGCAGTTCTTC. The V and J genes are TRBV6-1 and TRBJ2-1; tentative D call: TRBD1 (6 bases). V was clipped by 2 bases and J by 0 bases, with 8 bases between them. This CDR3 spans 15 amino acids. Germline V gives CDR1 MNHNS, CDR2 SASEGT.

This chain uses TRBV19 with TRBJ2-1, with 12 bases matching TRBD2. There are 15 residues in the CDR3. Losses at the gene ends were 4 bases for V and 2 bases for J; bases not matched to a gene: 0. Germline CDR1 reads LNHDA; CDR2 reads SQIVND (reference sequence). For the CDR3, the DNA is TGTGCCAGTAGTACTAGCGGGGGGGCCTACAATGAGCAGTTCTTC. Its protein is CASSTSGGAYNEQFF.

The chain uses TRBV6-5 and TRBJ1-2, with 7 bases aligning to TRBD1. Trimming took 6 bases from V and 4 from J; bases not matched to a gene: 8. CDR1 and CDR2 from the germline V gene are MNHEY and SVGAGI. The CDR3 spans 14 residues. CDR3 amino acids: CASRPGQALYGYTF. DNA for the CDR3: TGTGCCAGCAGGCCCGGACAGGCTCTCTATGGCTACACCTTC.

V and J are TRBV4-1 and TRBJ1-2, with D unresolved. The germline gives CDR1 MGHRA, CDR2 YSYEKL. This CDR3 contains 15 residues. The V gene lost 1 base and the J gene lost 4 bases, with 13 bases spanning the gap. The DNA for the CDR3 is TGCGCCAGCAGCCAAGGACAAGATTTGATCTATGGCTACACCTTC. Protein sequence: CASSQGQDLIYGYTF.

The chain joins TRBV13 to TRBJ2-7; possible D gene TRBD2, 6 bases. Germline V lookup: CDR1 PRHDT, CDR2 FYEKMQ (reference sequence). The CDR3 contains 15 residues. Trimming removed 3 bases at V and 1 base at J, with 13 bases between. CDR3 in amino acids: CASSFYGGNSYEQYF. Here the CDR3 DNA reads TGTGCCAGCAGCTTTTACGGGGGAAATTCCTACGAGCAGTACTTC.

The genes are TRBV10-3 and TRBJ1-5; 10 bases are shared with TRBD1. V was clipped by 10 bases and J by 5 bases; unmatched bases: 8. Germline loops: CDR1 ENHRY, CDR2 SYGVKD. The length of the CDR3 is 14 residues. CDR3 nucleotides: TGTGCCACGGCCGGGACAGGGGACGATCAGCCCCAGCATTTT. Its translation: CATAGTGDDQPQHF.

In its sample, this clone was seen a few times. CDR3 coding DNA: TGCGCCAGCAGCCAGTCTAATACGGGACAGGGTAATGAAAAACTGTTTTTT. This encodes CASSQSNTGQGNEKLFF. This chain joins TRBV4-1 and TRBJ1-4; 9 nucleotides agree with TRBD1. The CDR3 extends over 17 amino acids. J gave up 4 bases and V 3 bases, and 9 bases lay outside the gene matches. CDR1 is MGHRA, CDR2 YSYEKL, per germline.

The sample holds a few counts of this clone. The chain joins TRBV5-1 to TRBJ2-1, with 11 bases matching TRBD2. There are 17 residues in the CDR3. V shed 3 bases, J shed 7 bases, and the junction held 12 bases outside the gene matches. Germline values: CDR1 SGHRS, CDR2 YFSETQ. The CDR3 region is CASSSYPSGGFQNEQFF. CDR3 coding DNA: TGCGCCAGCAGCTCGTACCCTAGCGGGGGGTTTCAGAATGAGCAGTTCTTC. Looking up the rest from reference TRBV5-1 and TRBJ2-1 gives the full variable domain: KAGVTQTPRYLIKTRGQQVTLSCSPISGHRSVSWYQQTPGQGLQFLFEYFSETQRNKGNFPGRFSGRQFSNSRSEMNVSTLELGDSALYLCASSSYPSGGFQNEQFFGPGTRLTVL.

With regard to this clone: The same CDR3 is also encoded by other DNA sequences in this sample. This chain connects TRBV18 to TRBJ1-2; TRBD1 agrees at 7 bases. The V gene end was trimmed by 3 bases and the J gene end by 2 bases; junction bases not matched to a gene: 0. Per germline, CDR1 KGHSH and CDR2 LQKENI. The CDR3 is 13 residues long. The CDR3 loop reads CASSPTGNYGYTF. The CDR3 region has the DNA TGTGCCAGCTCACCGACAGGGAACTATGGCTACACCTTC. Full variable domain (outside the CDR3, taken from reference TRBV18 and TRBJ1-2): NAGVMQNPRHLVRRRGQEARLRCSPMKGHSHVYWYRQLPEEGLKFMVYLQKENIIDESGMPKERFSAEFPKEGPSILRIQQVVRGDSAAYFCASSPTGNYGYTFGSGTRLTVV.

The chain is built from TRBV14 and TRBJ2-1; 8 nucleotides line up with TRBD2. The CDR3 sequence is 18 residues long. Germline V gives CDR1 SGHDN, CDR2 FVKESK. With V trimmed by 7 bases and J by 3 bases, 17 bases remained unmatched. The CDR3 protein is CASTPRRGAPSNYNEQFF. The CDR3 DNA sequence: TGTGCCAGCACCCCAAGGCGGGGGGCCCCCTCAAACTACAATGAGCAGTTCTTC.

This chain uses TRBV29-1 with TRBJ1-2; TRBD1 matches 8 bases. The germline gives CDR1 SQVTM, CDR2 ANQGSEA. There are 15 residues in the CDR3. The ends lost 0 bases at V and 2 bases at J; junction bases unmatched: 5. The CDR3 spells CSVEDRDRINYGYTF. The CDR3 DNA follows: TGCAGCGTTGAAGACCGGGACAGGATCAACTATGGCTACACCTTC. Filled out from reference TRBV29-1 and TRBJ1-2, the complete variable domain reads SAVISQKPSRDICQRGTSLTIQCQVDSQVTMMFWYRQQPGQSLTLIATANQGSEATYESGFVIDKFPISRPNLTFSTLTVSNMSPEDSSIYLCSVEDRDRINYGYTFGSGTRLTVV.

The J gene is TRBJ2-2, the V gene TRBV30; D is possibly TRBD2 (6 bases). Germline CDR1 is GTSNPN and CDR2 is SVGIG (reference sequence). This CDR3 has 15 residues. The germline V and J ends were trimmed by 3 bases and 5 bases, with 16 bases remaining between them. CDR3 in DNA: TGTGCCTGGAGGAAAGGGCCCGGAGGGACCGGGGAGCTGTTTTTT. Protein product: CAWRKGPGGTGELFF.

V gene TRBV5-8 combines with J gene TRBJ2-5; 10 nucleotides match TRBD1. Trimming removed 3 bases from V and 5 bases from J; junction bases left unmatched: 1. Germline CDR1 SGHTS, CDR2 YDEGEE. The CDR3 is 13 amino acids. The CDR3 nucleotides are TGTGCCAGCAGCTGGGACAGGGGCGAGACCCAGTACTTC. Amino acid sequence: CASSWDRGETQYF.

This chain uses TRBV10-3 with TRBJ2-2, with 9 bases that match TRBD2. The germline CDR1 and CDR2 sequences are ENHRY and SYGVKD. V trimming: 0 bases; J trimming: 2 bases; junction bases outside the gene matches: 4. The CDR3 runs 17 residues. CDR3 region: CAISESSSGGNTGELFF. CDR3 coding DNA: TGTGCCATCAGTGAGTCGAGTAGCGGGGGCAACACCGGGGAGCTGTTTTTT.

V usage is TRBV5-6 and J usage is TRBJ1-5, with TRBD1 matching over 7 bases. Germline assignment: CDR1 SGHDT and CDR2 YYEEEE. This CDR3 contains 14 residues. Losses at the gene ends were 0 bases for V and 7 bases for J; bases not matched to a gene: 4. CDR3 DNA: TGTGCCAGCAGCTTGGGACAGGGTGGACAGCCCCAGCATTTT. Protein sequence: CASSLGQGGQPQHF.

The genes are TRBV7-7 and TRBJ1-2; 7 bases are shared with TRBD1. The CDR3 spans 15 residues. Germline CDR1 is SSHAT and CDR2 is FNYEAQ (reference sequence). V trimming: 5 bases; J trimming: 3 bases; junction bases outside the gene matches: 9. In DNA form, the CDR3 reads TGTGCCAGCAGCCCATGGGACAGACTACACTATGGCTACACCTTC. It is translated as CASSPWDRLHYGYTF.

The genes are TRBV7-2 and TRBJ2-2; D is possibly TRBD2 (6 bases). V lost 5 bases to trimming and J lost 8 bases, with 15 bases between them. Germline V gene sequence: CDR1 SGHTA, CDR2 FQGNSA. This CDR3 comprises 14 residues. CDR3 bases: TGTGCCAGCAGCCAGACTAGGTTGGCGGGGGAGCTGTTTTTT. This gives the protein CASSQTRLAGELFF.

The rearrangement joins TRBV15 to TRBJ1-2; tentatively, D is TRBD1 (6 bases). Trimming stripped 5 bases from V and 4 bases from J, with 14 bases between. Germline CDR1 and CDR2: LNHNV and YYDKDF (reference sequence). This CDR3 contains 14 residues. For the CDR3, the DNA is TGTGCCACCAGCGGCCAAACAGGGAGCTATGGCTACACCTTC. Residues: CATSGQTGSYGYTF.